This TCR beta chain was found in a study of blood T cells in healthy people across ages. Sample-barcoded 5' priming and a J-beta primer mix drove a second PCR of about 7 to 12 cycles. MiXCR, run by TCRdb on the 5' RACE reads, gives a single entry per CDR3 protein. The sample holds around 520,000 distinct CDR3 sequences; around 27% are singletons and the top ten take approximately 3.6%. CDR1 SGHRS and CDR2 YFSETQ come from the germline V gene. CDR3 size: 14 residues. V shed 5 bases and J shed 3 bases, with 11 bases lying between them. This sample was shared with a second study, whose subject was T cells of mothers and their children.

The receptor's source is a boy aged 2 to 9 in good health. This chain connects TRBV5-1 to TRBJ2-2; perhaps TRBD1 as D (6 bases). The sequencing sample was made of blood. CDR3 bases: TGCGCCAGCAGTTTTAGACAGGACACCGGGGAGCTGTTTTTT. Translation gives CASSFRQDTGELFF.